These 30 T cell receptor beta chains were all obtained from the same sample, sequenced in a study of metastatic and nonmetastatic thyroid tumors. TCRdb re-clonotyped the PCR reads through MiXCR. Of 20,000 to 25,000 clones in the sample, 15% to 20% were seen once. No patient had received any treatment before thyroid surgery. Sequenced: blood. These receptors were collected from a male donor with papillary thyroid cancer or a benign thyroid nodule (not recorded which). Some clones in this sample may be carry-over from other donors' samples.

The chain combines TRBV28 with TRBJ2-2, with D maybe TRBD1 (6 bases). Trimming stripped 7 bases from V and 4 bases from J, with 13 bases between. Germline V gene data show CDR1 as MDHEN and CDR2 as SYDVKM. The CDR3 runs to 14 residues. As DNA, the CDR3 is TGTGCCAGCACCCACAGGGATTTCACCGGGGAGCTGTTTTTT. Its protein product is CASTHRDFTGELFF. The variable domain in full, with the rest retrieved from reference TRBV28 and TRBJ2-2, is DVKVTQSSRYLVKRTGEKVFLECVQDMDHENMFWYRQDPGLGLRLIYFSYDVKMKEKGDIPEGYSVSREKKERFSLILESASTNQTSMYLCASTHRDFTGELFFGEGSRLTVL.

Of note for this clone: The same CDR3 can be traced to other DNA sequences in this sample. This rearrangement joins TRBV28 to TRBJ1-1; no clear D. CDR1 MDHEN and CDR2 SYDVKM come from the germline V gene. The CDR3 spans 14 residues. V was cut by 6 bases and J by 6 bases, with 17 bases left in between. As DNA, the CDR3 is TGTGCCAGCAGGAGAAACTACAGAGGTTCTGAAGCTTTCTTT. Translation: CASRRNYRGSEAFF.

This clone qualifies as medium-sized. The chain joins TRBV2 to TRBJ1-2; tentatively, D is TRBD1 (6 bases). The length of the CDR3 is 14 residues. The germline V and J ends were trimmed by 10 bases and 4 bases, with 19 bases remaining between them. Germline V gene sequence: CDR1 SNHLY, CDR2 FYNNEI. The CDR3 bases are TGTGCCAATAACGCGCAGGGGCCGGGCTATGGCTACACCTTC. Its protein is CANNAQGPGYGYTF.

This clone came up many times. The V call is TRBV7-3, the J call TRBJ2-7, with 8 bases that match TRBD1. The CDR3 runs 18 residues. After removal of 4 bases from V and 2 bases from J, the junction contained 16 bases not matched to a gene. Germline-derived CDR1 and CDR2 are SGHTA and FQGTGA. The CDR3 is CASSCLPAGTGIPYEQYF. In DNA, the CDR3 is TGTGCCAGCAGCTGCCTTCCAGCCGGGACAGGAATCCCCTACGAGCAGTACTTC.

The CDR3, as DNA: TGTGCCACCACAGATAGCGGTAGCCGATCCTACGAGCAGTACTTC. Translated, it gives CATTDSGSRSYEQYF. The chain is built from TRBV24-1 and TRBJ2-7; a possible D gene is TRBD2 (6 bases). Germline V gene lookup returns CDR1 KGHDR and CDR2 SFDVKD. V gave up 8 bases and J gave up 1 base, with 17 bases separating them. CDR3 length: 15 amino acids.

The chain combines TRBV20-1 with TRBJ1-5, with a tentative D call TRBD1 (5 bases). Germline CDR1 and CDR2: DFQATT and SNEGSKA (reference sequence). Trimming pared 6 bases from V and 9 bases from J, leaving 18 bases between. CDR3 length: 13 amino acids. The CDR3 sequence is CSASRQGSVPQHF. The CDR3, as DNA: TGCAGTGCCAGTCGTCAGGGCTCGGTGCCCCAGCATTTT.

This clone was detected ten times or more. CDR3: CASSPPSQAGAKNIQYF. DNA of the CDR3: TGTGCCAGCAGTCCCCCATCGCAGGCTGGGGCCAAAAACATTCAGTACTTC. The V and J genes are TRBV28 and TRBJ2-4; D is unclear. The CDR3 is 17 residues long. The germline V and J ends were trimmed by 5 bases and 1 base, with 18 bases remaining between them. CDR1 and CDR2 from the germline V gene are MDHEN and SYDVKM.

The chain uses TRBV7-3 and TRBJ2-3; D not resolved. The germline V gene has CDR1 SGHTA and CDR2 FQGTGA. The V end was cut by 7 bases, the J end by 7 bases, with 21 bases between. There are 15 residues in the CDR3. The CDR3 DNA sequence: TGTGCCAGCATCTTTAGAACCCCCGATTTGTATACGCAGTATTTT. It specifies CASIFRTPDLYTQYF.

This clone is categorized as medium-sized. The gene calls are TRBV2 and TRBJ2-3; D unclear. Trimming took 0 bases from V and 6 from J, leaving 10 bases between them. Germline CDR1 reads SNHLY; CDR2 reads FYNNEI. This CDR3 spans 14 amino acids. The CDR3 DNA follows: TGTGCCAGCAGTGAAGCGATTCGGCCTGATACGCAGTATTTT. It is translated as CASSEAIRPDTQYF.

This clone occurred many times. V is TRBV20-1 and J is TRBJ1-1, with no clear D. The V gene lost 6 bases and the J gene lost 1 base, with 12 bases spanning the gap. Germline CDR1 reads DFQATT; CDR2 reads SNEGSKA (reference sequence). The CDR3 loop spans 13 amino acids. DNA of the CDR3: TGCAGTGCGATTGGGGATGCGAACACTGAAGCTTTCTTT. This sequence encodes CSAIGDANTEAFF.

This clone was counted at least ten times. This chain uses TRBV7-9 with TRBJ1-6; 12 bases are shared with TRBD1. Germline CDR1 is SEHNR and CDR2 is FQNEAQ (reference sequence). J lost 12 bases, V lost 1 base, and 4 bases had no gene match. This CDR3 is built from 15 residues. CDR3 sequence: CASSLDRDRGQPLHF. In nucleotides, the CDR3 is TGTGCCAGCAGCTTAGACAGGGACAGGGGGCAACCCCTCCACTTT.

This clone was seen at least ten times. This sample includes further DNA sequences coding for the same CDR3. This chain uses TRBV11-2 with TRBJ2-2; D not resolved. Trimming cost V 1 base and J 6 bases, with 6 bases left between them. This CDR3 is 13 amino acids long. Germline V gene data show CDR1 as SGHAT and CDR2 as FQNNGV. DNA of the CDR3: TGTGCCAGCAGCTTAGGTGTATCCGGGGAGCTGTTTTTT. This gives the protein CASSLGVSGELFF.

This clone was found many times. The chain has TRBV29-1 and TRBJ1-1; 7 positions match TRBD1. Germline V lookup: CDR1 SQVTM, CDR2 ANQGSEA. This CDR3 has 11 residues. After removal of 6 bases from V and 8 bases from J, the junction contained 6 bases not matched to a gene. The DNA of the CDR3 is TGCAGCGTCGAAACAGGGGCCGAAGCTTTCTTT. Amino acids: CSVETGAEAFF. Combining the CDR3 with reference TRBV29-1 and TRBJ1-1 gives the whole variable domain SAVISQKPSRDICQRGTSLTIQCQVDSQVTMMFWYRQQPGQSLTLIATANQGSEATYESGFVIDKFPISRPNLTFSTLTVSNMSPEDSSIYLCSVETGAEAFFGQGTRLTVV.

This rearrangement joins TRBV27 to TRBJ2-7; D ambiguous. Germline CDR1 MNHEY, CDR2 SMNVEV (reference sequence). The CDR3 spans 13 residues. V lost 6 bases, J lost 3 bases, and 12 bases lay in between. The CDR3 protein is CASRPGPNYEQYF. CDR3 coding DNA: TGTGCCAGCAGACCTGGACCGAACTACGAGCAGTACTTC.

The rearrangement joins TRBV6-1 to TRBJ2-3; D remains unclear. CDR1 is MNHNS and CDR2 is SASEGT in the germline V gene. The ends were cut back, 6 bases at V and 3 bases at J, with 10 bases in the middle. The CDR3 sequence is 13 residues long. CDR3 DNA sequence: TGTGCCAGCAGCCCCGACGAGACAGATACGCAGTATTTT. Amino acids: CASSPDETDTQYF.

This clone was seen a few times. Its ends do not fully match the called genes, so a read error is possible. The chain carries TRBV9 and TRBJ2-3; 10 bases are shared with TRBD1. The germline V gene has CDR1 SGDLS and CDR2 YYNGEE. CDR3 length: 11 amino acids. The CDR3 bases are TGTGCCAGCAGCGGAAATGACAGGGGGCATTTT. It translates to CASSGNDRGHF.

This clone was counted many times. The chain couples TRBV5-1 to TRBJ1-4; D unclear. The length of the CDR3 is 13 residues. Between the trimmed V and J ends, which lost 4 bases and 7 bases, there was a span of 11 bases. CDR1 and CDR2 (germline): SGHRS, YFSETQ. Written as DNA, the CDR3 is TGCGCCAGCAGCCCGGGAGGCTCTGAAAAACTGTTTTTT. Protein product: CASSPGGSEKLFF. The whole variable domain, filled in from reference TRBV5-1 and TRBJ1-4, reads KAGVTQTPRYLIKTRGQQVTLSCSPISGHRSVSWYQQTPGQGLQFLFEYFSETQRNKGNFPGRFSGRQFSNSRSEMNVSTLELGDSALYLCASSPGGSEKLFFGSGTQLSVL.

In this sample, this clone is medium-sized. The gene calls are TRBV27 and TRBJ2-7; unclear D gene. The germline V gene has CDR1 MNHEY and CDR2 SMNVEV (reference sequence). V was trimmed by 3 bases and J by 5 bases, leaving 11 bases between them. The CDR3 covers 13 residues. The CDR3 protein is CASSFNPGNEQYF. In DNA, the CDR3 is TGTGCCAGCAGTTTCAACCCAGGCAACGAGCAGTACTTC.

The gene calls are TRBV11-1 and TRBJ2-3; TRBD2 is a possible D gene (5 bases). The CDR3 consists of 14 residues. Looked up from germline, CDR1 is SGHAT and CDR2 is FQDESV (reference sequence). V was pared by 3 bases and J by 6 bases, with 13 bases between. The CDR3 DNA reads as TGTGCCAGCAGCTTTCTAGTATCGGGGGATACGCAGTATTTT. Translated: CASSFLVSGDTQYF.

The V gene is TRBV11-3, the J gene TRBJ2-3; no definite D call. The germline V gene has CDR1 SGHNT and CDR2 YENEEA. Trimming shortened V by 3 bases and J by 3 bases, and 10 bases separated the two germline ends. The CDR3 has 14 amino acids. CDR3 sequence: CASSLMVGTDTQYF. The DNA of the CDR3 is TGTGCCAGCAGCTTGATGGTGGGTACAGATACGCAGTATTTT.

This clone has ten or more counts. The chain is built from TRBV2 and TRBJ2-5, with a possible D match to TRBD1 (5 bases). This CDR3 spans 15 amino acids. CDR1 is SNHLY, CDR2 FYNNEI, per germline. The V and J ends lost 7 bases and 2 bases respectively, with 17 bases between them. The CDR3 coding sequence is TGTGCCAGCAAGGGGAAGGTACGGATACAAGAGACCCAGTACTTC. Encoded protein: CASKGKVRIQETQYF.

The gene calls are TRBV11-1 and TRBJ2-1; 14 bases are a match to TRBD2. The germline CDR1 and CDR2 sequences are SGHAT and FQDESV (reference sequence). The CDR3 totals 17 residues. With 6 bases clipped from V and 4 bases from J, the junction kept 8 bases outside the gene matches. Here the CDR3 reads CASSLGTSGRPYNEQFF. CDR3 in DNA: TGTGCCAGCAGTCTCGGGACTAGCGGGAGACCGTACAATGAGCAGTTCTTC.

This clone was recorded a few times. The V call is TRBV12-5, the J call TRBJ1-2; possible D gene TRBD1, 6 bases. The V gene's germline CDR1 is LGHNT and CDR2 FRNRAP. The V and J ends lost 5 bases and 0 bases respectively, with 22 bases between them. The CDR3 is 18 amino acids. This CDR3 is CASGRGQKLRIANYGYTF. For the CDR3, the DNA is TGTGCTAGTGGTCGTGGACAGAAACTACGGATAGCTAACTATGGCTACACCTTC.

The table lists this clone with a few counts. This rearrangement joins TRBV30 to TRBJ1-5; 7 bases line up with TRBD1. V lost 5 bases and J lost 4; bases outside the gene matches: 5. This CDR3 has 13 residues. The germline V gene has CDR1 GTSNPN and CDR2 SVGIG (reference sequence). The DNA for the CDR3 is TGTGCCTGGGGGGGACAGAAAAATCAGCCCCAGCATTTT. Its protein is CAWGGQKNQPQHF.

This clone was observed at least ten times. The chain joins TRBV3-1 to TRBJ1-5; D gene ambiguous. Germline V gene sequence: CDR1 LGHDT, CDR2 YNNKEL (reference sequence). The CDR3 runs 15 residues. The V end lost 4 bases, the J end lost 9 bases, and 19 bases lay between the germline ends. CDR3 coding DNA: TGTGCCAGCAGCCCTGGTCGGCCCTACTACGGGCCCCAGCATTTT. Translated: CASSPGRPYYGPQHF.

This clone occurred a few times. The chain employs TRBV6-1 and TRBJ2-7; 8 bases align to TRBD2. Germline values: CDR1 MNHNS, CDR2 SASEGT. Trimming removed 5 bases from V and 4 bases from J; junction bases left unmatched: 10. CDR3 length equals 15 residues. Here the CDR3 reads CASSPGSGSQYEQYF. CDR3 sequence (DNA): TGTGCCAGCAGTCCCGGGAGCGGGAGCCAATACGAGCAGTACTTC.

This clone was observed a few times. The gene calls are TRBV6-1 and TRBJ2-3, with TRBD1 matching 7 bases. Trimming cost V 7 bases and J 2 bases; bases outside gene matches: 6. Germline lookup yields CDR1 MNHNS and CDR2 SASEGT. The CDR3 is 14 amino acids. The CDR3 here is CASTIGQATDTQYF. The CDR3, as DNA: TGTGCCAGCACAATAGGACAGGCCACAGATACGCAGTATTTT.

This clone is termed medium-sized. Other nucleotide sequences in the sample specify the same CDR3. The CDR3 nucleotides are TGTGCCAGCAGTCCACAGCGGGACACCTACAATGAGCAGTTCTTC. This gives the protein CASSPQRDTYNEQFF. V is TRBV12-3 or TRBV12-4 and J is TRBJ2-1; D possibly corresponds to TRBD2 (7 bases). The V end was cut by 5 bases, the J end by 2 bases, with 13 bases between. The CDR3 consists of 15 residues.

Turning to this clone: A much larger clone lies one base from this, so it may be a read error. This chain uses TRBV5-4 with TRBJ1-1, with 8 bases identical to TRBD1. This CDR3 is built from 15 residues. With V trimmed by 6 bases and J by 1 base, 8 bases remained unmatched. CDR1 and CDR2 (germline): SGHNT, YYREEE (reference sequence). The CDR3 reads CASIWGTGWNTEAFF. CDR3 bases: TGTGCCAGCATCTGGGGGACAGGCTGGAACACTGAAGCTTTCTTT.

In its sample, this clone is medium-sized. CDR3 loop: CASIPGGRSEAFF. The DNA of the CDR3 is TGTGCCAGCATCCCTGGGGGACGGAGTGAAGCTTTCTTT. The chain recombines TRBV6-1 with TRBJ1-1; a weak D match, TRBD1 (5 bases). With 7 bases removed from V and 7 bases from J, the gap between germline ends came to 16 bases. The CDR3 consists of 13 residues. The germline CDR1 and CDR2 sequences are MNHNS and SASEGT.